One and the same sample provided the 10 T cell receptor beta chains below, sequenced in a study of blood T cell repertoires in COVID-19. Method: immunoSEQ multiplex PCR; TCRdb's copy keeps in-frame clones and lacks some. The sample lists more than 95,000 clones; more than 80% were seen once. Sequencing was done on a sample of peripheral blood. These TCRs come from a woman aged 60-75 years with acute or convalescent COVID-19.

V and J are TRBV14 and TRBJ2-2; 8 bases match TRBD1. The CDR3 is made up of 16 amino acids. V shed 4 bases and J 1 base; nucleotides not matched to a gene: 5. The germline V gene encodes CDR1 SGHDN and CDR2 FVKESK. CDR3 DNA sequence: TGTGCCAGCAGCCTTCGGACAGGGCTGAACACCGGGGAGCTGTTTTTT. Translating gives CASSLRTGLNTGELFF.

The chain recombines TRBV20-1 with TRBJ2-1; possibly TRBD2 for D (5 bases). V shed 6 bases and J shed 12 bases, with 15 bases lying between them. CDR1 and CDR2 from the germline V gene are DFQATT and SNEGSKA (reference sequence). CDR3 size: 11 residues. CDR3 residues: CSAAAGEAQFF. CDR3 DNA sequence: TGCAGTGCCGCGGCCGGGGAAGCGCAGTTCTTC.

The V gene is TRBV7-3, the J gene TRBJ2-1; 9 nucleotides match TRBD2. The V and J ends lost 5 bases and 8 bases, in that order; junction bases with no gene match: 13. Germline V CDR1 and CDR2: SGHTA, FQGTGA. CDR3 length: 16 amino acids. DNA for the CDR3: TGTGCCAGCAGCCGACAGGGACTAGCACTTGGTCATGAGCAGTTCTTC. It yields the protein CASSRQGLALGHEQFF.

This chain connects TRBV2 to TRBJ2-3; 7 bases are a match to TRBD2. Germline CDR1 and CDR2: SNHLY and FYNNEI. V shed 8 bases, J shed 5 bases, and the junction held 13 bases outside the gene matches. There are 15 residues in the CDR3. CDR3 sequence: CASDYGGIGGDTQYF. The CDR3 coding sequence is TGTGCCAGCGATTACGGGGGGATTGGGGGAGATACGCAGTATTTT.

The rearrangement joins TRBV12-5 to TRBJ1-4; D is uncertain. This CDR3 region has 15 residues. CDR1 LGHNT and CDR2 FRNRAP come from the germline V gene. V was clipped by 6 bases and J by 3 bases, with 14 bases between them. The CDR3 here is CASGPSGAANEKLFF. CDR3 sequence (DNA): TGTGCTAGTGGCCCCTCCGGCGCGGCTAATGAAAAACTGTTTTTT.

The CDR3 region is CASCQGAGGEKLFF. CDR3 coding DNA: TGTGCCAGCTGTCAGGGGGCCGGAGGGGAAAAACTGTTTTTT. The chain recombines TRBV3-1 (or the pseudogene TRBV3-2) with TRBJ1-4; 8 nucleotides match TRBD1. J lost 8 bases, V lost 8 bases, and 10 bases had no gene match. This CDR3 contains 14 residues. Looked up from germline, CDR1 is LGHDT and CDR2 is YNNKEL (reference sequence).

This chain uses TRBV6-6 with TRBJ1-6; no firm D call. V lost 6 bases and J 5 bases, leaving 5 bases between the germline ends. This CDR3 comprises 12 residues. Looked up from germline, CDR1 is MNHNY and CDR2 is SVGAGI (reference sequence). The CDR3: CASRRDNSPLHF. The CDR3 DNA follows: TGTGCCAGCAGGCGGGATAATTCACCCCTCCACTTT.

V and J are TRBV5-1 and TRBJ2-5, with TRBD2 identical over 12 bases. V gave up 7 bases and J gave up 5 bases; unmatched junction bases: 12. The CDR3 is 16 residues long. Looked up from germline, CDR1 is SGHRS and CDR2 is YFSETQ. The CDR3 region is CASYLAGGPAWETQYF. The CDR3 DNA sequence: TGCGCCAGCTACCTAGCGGGAGGGCCGGCGTGGGAGACCCAGTACTTC.

V gene TRBV6-1 combines with J gene TRBJ2-1; D unresolved. CDR3 length: 14 residues. Germline lookup yields CDR1 MNHNS and CDR2 SASEGT. Between the trimmed V and J ends, which lost 2 bases and 3 bases, there was a span of 8 bases. The DNA of the CDR3 is TGTGCCAGCAGTGAACGGAGTTTCTACAATGAGCAGTTCTTC. Protein sequence: CASSERSFYNEQFF.

The V gene is TRBV5-1, the J gene TRBJ1-3; D ambiguous. Germline V gene sequence: CDR1 SGHRS, CDR2 YFSETQ. Trimming cost V 0 bases and J 4 bases, with 11 bases left between them. This CDR3 contains 15 residues. The CDR3 spells CASSLDDFPGNTIYF. The DNA for the CDR3 is TGCGCCAGCAGCTTGGACGACTTCCCCGGAAACACCATATATTTT.